This paragraph reports one T cell receptor (beta chain). The source of the sample is a study of blood T cell repertoires in COVID-19. At the level of the study: The cDNA or gDNA used as material had been derived from T cells, B-cell-depleted T cells, or PBMCs.

The ends were cut back, 0 bases at V and 5 bases at J, with 13 bases in the middle. This CDR3 is 16 amino acids long. Per the germline V gene, CDR1 is ENHRY and CDR2 is SYGVKD. Repertoires were generated with immunoSEQ multiplex PCR, while TCRdb's copy carries only in-frame clones and drops some. The sample carries 250,000 to 400,000 clones, about nine tenths recorded once. The receptor was derived from a man aged 50-59 years with active or convalescent COVID-19. Sequences were obtained from peripheral blood. This rearrangement joins TRBV10-3 to TRBJ1-4, with unresolved D. The CDR3, as DNA: TGTGCCATCAGTGAGTCTTTGGGCACGGCAAATGAAAAACTGTTTTTT. It codes for CAISESLGTANEKLFF.